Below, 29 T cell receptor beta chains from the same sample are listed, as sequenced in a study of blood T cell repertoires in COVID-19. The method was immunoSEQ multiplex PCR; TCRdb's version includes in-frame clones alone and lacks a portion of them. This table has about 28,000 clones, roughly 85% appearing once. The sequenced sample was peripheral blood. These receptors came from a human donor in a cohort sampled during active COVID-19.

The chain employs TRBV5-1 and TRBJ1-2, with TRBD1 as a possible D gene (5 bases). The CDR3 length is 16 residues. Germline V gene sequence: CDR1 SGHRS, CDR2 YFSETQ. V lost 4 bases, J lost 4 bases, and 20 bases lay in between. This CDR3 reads CASSRDWIRGVYGYTF. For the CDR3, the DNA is TGCGCCAGCAGCCGAGATTGGATTCGGGGGGTCTATGGCTACACCTTC.

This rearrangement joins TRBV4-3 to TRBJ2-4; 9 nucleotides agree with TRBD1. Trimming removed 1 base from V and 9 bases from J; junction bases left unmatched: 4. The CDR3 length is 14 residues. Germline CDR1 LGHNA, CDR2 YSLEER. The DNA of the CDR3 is TGCGCCAGCAGCCAAGGGACAGGGGAAGGCATTCAGTACTTC. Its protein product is CASSQGTGEGIQYF.

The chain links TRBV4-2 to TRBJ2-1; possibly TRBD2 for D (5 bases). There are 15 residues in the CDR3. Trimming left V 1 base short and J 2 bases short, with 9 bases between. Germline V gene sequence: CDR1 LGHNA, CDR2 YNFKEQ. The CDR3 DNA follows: TGTGCCAGCAGCCAAGCGGAGGCCGCCTACAATGAGCAGTTCTTC. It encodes CASSQAEAAYNEQFF.

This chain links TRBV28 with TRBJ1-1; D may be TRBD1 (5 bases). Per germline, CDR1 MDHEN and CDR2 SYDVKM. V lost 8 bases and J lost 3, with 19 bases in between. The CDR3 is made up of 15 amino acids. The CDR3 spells CASPREGSGDTEAFF. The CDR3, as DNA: TGTGCCAGCCCCCGCGAGGGGTCGGGAGACACTGAAGCTTTCTTT.

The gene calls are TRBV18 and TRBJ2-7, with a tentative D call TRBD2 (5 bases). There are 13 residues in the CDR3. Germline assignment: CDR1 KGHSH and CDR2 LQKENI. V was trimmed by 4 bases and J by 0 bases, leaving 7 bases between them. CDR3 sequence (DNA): TGTGCCAGCTCACACCGGGGCTCCTACGAGCAGTACTTC. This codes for CASSHRGSYEQYF. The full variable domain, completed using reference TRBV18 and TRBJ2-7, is NAGVMQNPRHLVRRRGQEARLRCSPMKGHSHVYWYRQLPEEGLKFMVYLQKENIIDESGMPKERFSAEFPKEGPSILRIQQVVRGDSAAYFCASSHRGSYEQYFGPGTRLTVT.

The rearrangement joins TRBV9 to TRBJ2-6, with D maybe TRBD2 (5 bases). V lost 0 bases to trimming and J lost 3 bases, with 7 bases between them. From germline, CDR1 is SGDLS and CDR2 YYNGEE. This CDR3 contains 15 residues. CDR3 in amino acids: CASSVVGSGANVLTF. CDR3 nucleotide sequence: TGTGCCAGCAGCGTAGTAGGGAGTGGGGCCAACGTCCTGACTTTC.

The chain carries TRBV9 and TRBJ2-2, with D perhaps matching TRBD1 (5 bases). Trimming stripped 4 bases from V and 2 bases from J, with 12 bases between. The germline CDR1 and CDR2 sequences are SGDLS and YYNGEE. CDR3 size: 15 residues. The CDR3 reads CASSPTEPNTGELFF. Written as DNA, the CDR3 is TGTGCCAGCAGCCCGACAGAACCTAACACCGGGGAGCTGTTTTTT.

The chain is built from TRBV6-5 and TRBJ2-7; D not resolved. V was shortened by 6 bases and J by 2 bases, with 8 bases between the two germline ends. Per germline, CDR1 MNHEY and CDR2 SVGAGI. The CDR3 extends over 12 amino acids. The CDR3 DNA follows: TGTGCCAGCAGCCCCCGGGCCTACGAGCAGTACTTC. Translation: CASSPRAYEQYF.

The CDR3 region is CASSSLGGAGLRDTIYF. The CDR3 nucleotides are TGTGCCAGCAGCTCCCTGGGAGGGGCCGGTCTGCGCGACACCATATATTTT. The chain couples TRBV11-2 to TRBJ1-3; D may be TRBD1 (5 bases). Trimming removed 4 bases from V and 8 bases from J, with 24 bases in between. Germline assignment: CDR1 SGHAT and CDR2 FQNNGV. This CDR3 has 17 residues.

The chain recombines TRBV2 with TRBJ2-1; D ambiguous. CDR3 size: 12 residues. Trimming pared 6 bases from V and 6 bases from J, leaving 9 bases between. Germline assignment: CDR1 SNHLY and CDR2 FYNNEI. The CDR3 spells CASSLYFNEQFF. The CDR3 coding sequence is TGTGCCAGCAGCCTCTACTTCAATGAGCAGTTCTTC.

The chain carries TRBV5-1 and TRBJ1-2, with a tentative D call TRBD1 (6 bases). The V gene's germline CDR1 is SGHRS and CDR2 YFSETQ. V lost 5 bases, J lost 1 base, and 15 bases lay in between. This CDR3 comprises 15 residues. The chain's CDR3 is CASRTSGALNYGYTF. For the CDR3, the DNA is TGCGCCAGCAGGACTTCAGGGGCCCTTAACTATGGCTACACCTTC.

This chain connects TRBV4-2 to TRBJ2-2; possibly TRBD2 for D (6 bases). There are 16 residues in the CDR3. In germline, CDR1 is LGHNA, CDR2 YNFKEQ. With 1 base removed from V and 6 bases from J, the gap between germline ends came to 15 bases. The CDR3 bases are TGTGCCAGCAGCCAAGGCGGAGGGTCGGTCGCCGGGGAGCTGTTTTTT. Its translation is CASSQGGGSVAGELFF.

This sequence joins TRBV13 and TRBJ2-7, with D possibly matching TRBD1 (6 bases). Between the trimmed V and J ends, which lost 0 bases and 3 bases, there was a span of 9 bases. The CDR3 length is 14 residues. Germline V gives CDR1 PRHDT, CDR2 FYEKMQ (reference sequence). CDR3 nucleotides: TGTGCCAGCAGCTTAGGACAGGACAGCTACGAGCAGTACTTC. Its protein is CASSLGQDSYEQYF.

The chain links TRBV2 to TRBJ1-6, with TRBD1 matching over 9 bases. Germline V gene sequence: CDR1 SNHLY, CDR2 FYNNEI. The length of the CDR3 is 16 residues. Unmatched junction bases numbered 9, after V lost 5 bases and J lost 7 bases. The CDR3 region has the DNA TGTGCCAGCAGTCCGGACAGGGGATTACACAATTCACCCCTCCACTTT. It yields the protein CASSPDRGLHNSPLHF.

The CDR3 DNA reads TGTGCCAGCAGCTTAGGGGGGGGGTCGAACGAGCAGTACTTC. This sequence encodes CASSLGGGSNEQYF. V usage is TRBV11-2 and J usage is TRBJ2-7, with TRBD2 identical over 7 bases. The junction had 5 bases not matched to a gene; V was cut back by 1 base and J by 5 bases. Germline-derived CDR1 and CDR2 are SGHAT and FQNNGV. This CDR3 is built from 14 residues.

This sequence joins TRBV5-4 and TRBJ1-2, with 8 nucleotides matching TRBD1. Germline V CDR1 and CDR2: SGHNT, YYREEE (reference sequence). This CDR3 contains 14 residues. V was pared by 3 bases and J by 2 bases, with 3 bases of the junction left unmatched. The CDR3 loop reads CASSYGTGNYGYTF. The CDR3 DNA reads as TGTGCCAGCAGCTACGGGACAGGCAACTATGGCTACACCTTC.

The CDR3 reads CASSSVGGVPYEQYF. DNA of the CDR3: TGTGCCAGCAGTTCAGTAGGAGGGGTGCCCTACGAGCAGTACTTC. The chain recombines TRBV27 with TRBJ2-7; a possible D gene is TRBD2 (6 bases). V was trimmed by 4 bases and J by 2 bases, leaving 15 bases between them. The CDR3 sequence is 15 residues long. The germline CDR1 and CDR2 sequences are MNHEY and SMNVEV (reference sequence).

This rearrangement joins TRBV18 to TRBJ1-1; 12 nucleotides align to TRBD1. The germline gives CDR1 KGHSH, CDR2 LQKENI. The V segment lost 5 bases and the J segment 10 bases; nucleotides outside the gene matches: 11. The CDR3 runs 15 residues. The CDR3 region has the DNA TGTGCCAGCTCAAGCATGCCGGGACAGGGGGCTGTAGCTTTCTTT. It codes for CASSSMPGQGAVAFF.

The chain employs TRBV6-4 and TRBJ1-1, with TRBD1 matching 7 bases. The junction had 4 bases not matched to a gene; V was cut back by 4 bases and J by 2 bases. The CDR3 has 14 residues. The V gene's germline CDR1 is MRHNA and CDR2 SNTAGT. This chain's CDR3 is CASSAGQENTEAFF. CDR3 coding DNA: TGTGCCAGCAGTGCCGGACAGGAAAACACTGAAGCTTTCTTT.

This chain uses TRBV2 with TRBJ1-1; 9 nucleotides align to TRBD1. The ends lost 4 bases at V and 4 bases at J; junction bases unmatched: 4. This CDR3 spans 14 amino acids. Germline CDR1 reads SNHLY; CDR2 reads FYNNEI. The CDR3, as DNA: TGTGCCAGCAGTGGGGTGGACAGGGGCACTGAAGCTTTCTTT. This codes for CASSGVDRGTEAFF.

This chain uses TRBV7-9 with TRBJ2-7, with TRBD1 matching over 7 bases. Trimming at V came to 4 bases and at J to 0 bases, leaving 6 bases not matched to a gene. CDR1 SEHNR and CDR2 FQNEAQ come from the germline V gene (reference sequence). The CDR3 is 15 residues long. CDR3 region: CASSSGQPSSYEQYF. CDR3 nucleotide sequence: TGTGCCAGCAGCTCGGGACAGCCAAGCTCCTACGAGCAGTACTTC.

The CDR3 loop is CASMGHLETEAFF. For the CDR3, the DNA is TGTGCCAGTATGGGACACCTCGAGACTGAAGCTTTCTTT. The V call is TRBV19, the J call TRBJ1-1; D might be TRBD1 (6 bases). This CDR3 comprises 13 residues. V lost 7 bases and J 5 bases, leaving 14 bases between the germline ends. Germline CDR1 LNHDA, CDR2 SQIVND (reference sequence). Together with reference TRBV19 and TRBJ1-1, the CDR3 gives the full variable domain: DGGITQSPKYLFRKEGQNVTLSCEQNLNHDAMYWYRQDPGQGLRLIYYSQIVNDFQKGDIAEGYSVSREKKESFPLTVTSAQKNPTAFYLCASMGHLETEAFFGQGTRLTVV.

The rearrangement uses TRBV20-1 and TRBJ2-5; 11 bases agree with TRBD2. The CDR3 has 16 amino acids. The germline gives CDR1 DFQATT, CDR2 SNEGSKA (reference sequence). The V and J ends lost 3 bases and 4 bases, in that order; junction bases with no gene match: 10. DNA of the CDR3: TGCAGTGCTAGTGGGAGACTAGCGGGACCCGCAGAGACCCAGTACTTC. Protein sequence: CSASGRLAGPAETQYF.

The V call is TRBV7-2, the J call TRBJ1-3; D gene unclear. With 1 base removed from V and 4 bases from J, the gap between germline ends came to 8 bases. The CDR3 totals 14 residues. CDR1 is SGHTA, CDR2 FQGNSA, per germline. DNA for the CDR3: TGTGCCAGCAGCTTAGGGGGAGGCGGAAACACCATATATTTT. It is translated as CASSLGGGGNTIYF.

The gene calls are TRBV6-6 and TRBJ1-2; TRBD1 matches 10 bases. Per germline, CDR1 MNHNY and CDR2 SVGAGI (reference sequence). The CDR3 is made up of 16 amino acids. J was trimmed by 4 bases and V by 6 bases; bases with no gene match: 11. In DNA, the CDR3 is TGTGCCAGCAGCACCCGGGACAGGGGATACGGCTATGGCTACACCTTC. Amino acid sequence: CASSTRDRGYGYGYTF.

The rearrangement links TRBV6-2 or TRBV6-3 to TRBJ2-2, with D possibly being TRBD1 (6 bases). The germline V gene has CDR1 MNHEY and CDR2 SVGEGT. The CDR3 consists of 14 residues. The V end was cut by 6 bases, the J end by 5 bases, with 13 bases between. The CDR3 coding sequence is TGTGCCAGCAGCCTCGACAGGCGAACCGGGGAGCTGTTTTTT. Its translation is CASSLDRRTGELFF.

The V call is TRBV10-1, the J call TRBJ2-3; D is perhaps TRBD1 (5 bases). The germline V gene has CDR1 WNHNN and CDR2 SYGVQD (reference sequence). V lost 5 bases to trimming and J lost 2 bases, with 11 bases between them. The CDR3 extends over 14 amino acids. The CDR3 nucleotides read TGCGCCAGCAGTTCGCAGGGATCCACAGATACGCAGTATTTT. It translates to CASSSQGSTDTQYF.

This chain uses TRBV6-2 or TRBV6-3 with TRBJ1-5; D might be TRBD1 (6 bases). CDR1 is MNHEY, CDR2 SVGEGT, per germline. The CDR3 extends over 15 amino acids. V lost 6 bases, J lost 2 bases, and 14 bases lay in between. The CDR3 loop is CASSTQGRGNQPQHF. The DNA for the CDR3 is TGTGCCAGCAGCACACAGGGTAGGGGCAATCAGCCCCAGCATTTT.

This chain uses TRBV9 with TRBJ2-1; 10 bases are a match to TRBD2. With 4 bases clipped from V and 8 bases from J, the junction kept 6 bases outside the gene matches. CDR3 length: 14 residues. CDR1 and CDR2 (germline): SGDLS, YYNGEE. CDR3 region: CASSTGTSVDEQFF. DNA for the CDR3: TGTGCCAGCAGCACTGGGACTAGCGTCGATGAGCAGTTCTTC.